The T cell receptor beta chain described here comes from a study of prognosis after radiotherapy for stage I lung cancer. This clonotype occurred many times. The junction had 6 bases not matched to a gene; V was cut back by 5 bases and J by 9 bases. Germline loops: CDR1 KGHSH, CDR2 LQKENI. The CDR3 has 14 residues. CDR3 of TCR beta was amplified from genomic DNA via a two-round multiplex PCR. Round one of PCR was performed, and it used primers specific to each TRBV and TRBJ gene. TCRdb used MiXCR to reprocess the multiplex PCR reads, holding one entry per CDR3 protein. In the table there are about 51,000 distinct CDR3 sequences, 30% to 40% of which are singletons.

The sequencing here drew on PBMCs, taken before or after stereotactic body radiation therapy (not recorded which). The sequence was obtained from a donor aged 50 or older with non-small cell lung cancer. The V and J genes are TRBV18 and TRBJ2-1; 11 bases align to TRBD2. The CDR3 spells CASSYSGREGEQFF. For the CDR3, the DNA is TGTGCCAGCTCATATAGCGGGAGGGAAGGTGAGCAGTTCTTC.